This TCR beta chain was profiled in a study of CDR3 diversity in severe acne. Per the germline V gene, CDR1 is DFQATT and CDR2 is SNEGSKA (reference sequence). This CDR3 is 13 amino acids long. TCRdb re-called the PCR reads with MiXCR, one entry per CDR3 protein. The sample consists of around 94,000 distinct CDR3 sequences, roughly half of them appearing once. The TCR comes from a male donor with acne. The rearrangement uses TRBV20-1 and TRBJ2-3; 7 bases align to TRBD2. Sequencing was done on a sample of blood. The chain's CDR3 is CSANSGNTDTQYF. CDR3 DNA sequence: TGCAGCGCAAACAGCGGGAATACAGATACGCAGTATTTT.